These 18 T cell receptor beta chains originate from one sample sequenced in a study of identical twins. From the 5' RACE reads, TCRdb called clonotypes with MiXCR, one entry per CDR3 protein. The sample carries 200,000 to 250,000 distinct CDR3 sequences, approximately 7.3% recorded once. These data were also reused for a study on yellow fever vaccine responses in identical twins.

The sequenced sample consisted of CD8+ T cells sorted from blood. Source of these receptors: a young woman in good health.

This clonotype was observed many times. Here the CDR3 reads CASSPAPGGNEQFF. The CDR3 DNA reads TGTGCCAGCAGCCCCGCCCCAGGGGGCAATGAGCAGTTCTTC. The chain uses TRBV7-8 and TRBJ2-1; 7 bases match TRBD1. Per germline, CDR1 SGHVS and CDR2 FQNEAQ. After removal of 5 bases from V and 6 bases from J, the junction contained 7 bases not matched to a gene. CDR3 length: 14 amino acids.

About this clonotype: A much larger clone lies one base from this, so it may be a read error. The gene calls are TRBV24-1 and TRBJ2-1; no reliable D call. Trimming left V 2 bases short and J 5 bases short, with 9 bases between. Germline loops: CDR1 KGHDR, CDR2 SFDVKD. This CDR3 contains 14 residues. In nucleotides, the CDR3 is TGTGCCACCAGTGATTCGACAACTCACAATGAGCAGTTCTTC. Protein: CATSDSTTHNEQFF.

The chain is built from TRBV20-1 and TRBJ2-1, with a possible D match to TRBD1 (6 bases). The CDR3 covers 14 residues. Germline V gene lookup returns CDR1 DFQATT and CDR2 SNEGSKA (reference sequence). V gave up 0 bases and J gave up 4 bases, with 10 bases separating them. The CDR3 region is CSARDLDRYNEQFF. DNA for the CDR3: TGCAGTGCTAGAGATCTTGACAGGTACAATGAGCAGTTCTTC.

CDR3 sequence: CASSRVDTEAFF. CDR3 coding DNA: TGTGCCAGCAGCCGGGTGGACACTGAAGCTTTCTTT. V is TRBV7-9 and J is TRBJ1-1, with no clear D. V was trimmed by 5 bases and J by 3 bases, leaving 7 bases between them. The CDR3 contains 12 residues. Germline assignment: CDR1 SEHNR and CDR2 FQNEAQ (reference sequence). Complete variable domain (other parts from reference TRBV7-9 and TRBJ1-1): DTGVSQNPRHKITKRGQNVTFRCDPISEHNRLYWYRQTLGQGPEFLTYFQNEAQLEKSRLLSDRFSAERPKGSFSTLEIQRTEQGDSAMYLCASSRVDTEAFFGQGTRLTVV.

This clonotype showed up just a few times. This rearrangement joins TRBV3-1 to TRBJ2-5, with D unresolved. Germline assignment: CDR1 LGHDT and CDR2 YNNKEL (reference sequence). The CDR3 totals 15 residues. Trimming stripped 6 bases from V and 2 bases from J, with 16 bases between. The CDR3 DNA reads as TGTGCCAGCAGAGCAGGACCGGGCCCACAAGAGACCCAGTACTTC. Protein product: CASRAGPGPQETQYF.

This clonotype came up a few times. A read error may be the cause here, since a much bigger clone is one base away. V usage is TRBV11-2 and J usage is TRBJ2-1; 7 bases agree with TRBD2. The CDR3 is 15 amino acids. Germline CDR1 and CDR2: SGHAT and FQNNGV. In DNA form, the CDR3 reads TGTGCCAGCAGCTTAAGCGGGACTGCCTACAATGAGCAGTCCTTC. Its translation: CASSLSGTAYNEQSF. The complete variable domain, with remaining parts taken from reference TRBV11-2 and TRBJ2-1, reads EAGVAQSPRYKIIEKRQSVAFWCNPISGHATLYWYQQILGQGPKLLIQFQNNGVVDDSQLPKDRFSAERLKGVDSTLKIQPAKLEDSAVYLCASSLSGTAYNEQSFGPGTRLTVL.

The CDR3 spells CASSQLRGGGEQYV. The CDR3, as DNA: TGCGCCAGCAGCCAACTCCGGGGAGGAGGCGAGCAGTACGTC. The chain is built from TRBV4-1 and TRBJ2-7; the D gene is possibly TRBD2 (6 bases). V lost 2 bases and J 6 bases, leaving 14 bases between the germline ends. The CDR3 totals 14 residues. Germline lookup yields CDR1 MGHRA and CDR2 YSYEKL.

This clonotype was seen repeatedly, ten times or more. The chain couples TRBV15 to TRBJ1-3; no clear D. The CDR3 runs to 15 residues. The germline V gene encodes CDR1 LNHNV and CDR2 YYDKDF (reference sequence). With 1 base removed from V and 7 bases from J, the gap between germline ends came to 14 bases. CDR3 region: CATSRGGELDNTIYF. The CDR3 DNA follows: TGTGCCACCAGCAGAGGTGGTGAACTTGATAACACCATATATTTT.

This clonotype was observed many times. This chain uses TRBV10-2 with TRBJ2-7; D remains ambiguous. V dropped 6 bases and J dropped 2 bases, with 14 bases sitting between them. Per germline, CDR1 WSHSY and CDR2 SAAADI. This CDR3 has 14 amino acids. Here the CDR3 DNA reads TGCGCCAGCAGCCCGGGCACCTTAGCCTACGAGCAGTACTTC. It codes for CASSPGTLAYEQYF.

The table lists this clonotype with many counts. The J gene is TRBJ2-3, the V gene TRBV7-2; 8 nucleotides match TRBD1. The CDR3 has 17 amino acids. With V trimmed by 5 bases and J by 0 bases, 10 bases remained unmatched. Germline V gene lookup returns CDR1 SGHTA and CDR2 FQGNSA. CDR3 coding DNA: TGTGCCAGCAGCCCCTGGACAGGGCTAGCGAGCACAGATACGCAGTATTTT. Protein product: CASSPWTGLASTDTQYF.

There are a few counts of this clonotype. The chain links TRBV29-1 to TRBJ2-3; weak D call: TRBD2 (5 bases). CDR1 is SQVTM, CDR2 ANQGSEA, per germline. V shed 2 bases and J shed 4 bases, with 16 bases lying between them. CDR3 length equals 15 residues. Written as DNA, the CDR3 is TGCAGCGTTGAACTTGGGAGCGGCGCCGCAGATACGCAGTATTTT. This encodes CSVELGSGAADTQYF.

The rearrangement joins TRBV7-9 to TRBJ2-7; the match to TRBD2 covers 14 bases. The junction had 6 bases not matched to a gene; V was cut back by 4 bases and J by 1 base. There are 17 residues in the CDR3. The germline V gene encodes CDR1 SEHNR and CDR2 FQNEAQ (reference sequence). The CDR3 loop is CASSSPGLAGDSYEQYF. The CDR3 DNA reads TGTGCCAGCAGCTCACCGGGACTAGCGGGGGATTCCTACGAGCAGTACTTC.

This clonotype was counted many times. V and J are TRBV29-1 and TRBJ1-6; D possibly corresponds to TRBD1 (6 bases). The V and J ends lost 6 bases and 9 bases respectively, with 21 bases between them. The CDR3 covers 15 residues. Germline CDR1 and CDR2: SQVTM and ANQGSEA. CDR3 loop: CSVTGAILFRSPLHF. The CDR3, as DNA: TGCAGCGTGACAGGTGCCATCCTTTTCCGTTCACCCCTCCACTTT. Full variable domain (remainder filled in from reference TRBV29-1 and TRBJ1-6): SAVISQKPSRDICQRGTSLTIQCQVDSQVTMMFWYRQQPGQSLTLIATANQGSEATYESGFVIDKFPISRPNLTFSTLTVSNMSPEDSSIYLCSVTGAILFRSPLHFGNGTRLTVT.

This clonotype showed up many times. V gene TRBV12-3 or TRBV12-4 combines with J gene TRBJ2-5; D uncertain. The V end lost 5 bases, the J end lost 5 bases, and 12 bases lay between the germline ends. The CDR3 runs to 13 residues. CDR3 coding DNA: TGTGCCAGCAGTCTCCGCGTGACGGAGACCCAGTACTTC. Translated, it gives CASSLRVTETQYF.

This clonotype was seen many times. The chain employs TRBV5-6 and TRBJ2-7; D is unclear. The germline CDR1 and CDR2 sequences are SGHDT and YYEEEE. This CDR3 contains 14 residues. V shed 0 bases and J shed 4 bases, with 11 bases lying between them. The CDR3 region has the DNA TGTGCCAGCAGCTTGGCCGCCAGCCTATACGAGCAGTACTTC. Protein: CASSLAASLYEQYF.

The genes are TRBV9 and TRBJ2-7; 7 nucleotides match TRBD2. Germline CDR1 is SGDLS and CDR2 is YYNGEE. Trimming removed 3 bases from V and 3 bases from J; junction bases left unmatched: 12. The CDR3 runs to 16 residues. Here the CDR3 DNA reads TGTGCCAGCAGCGAGGCCACGTACAGCGGGATCTACGAGCAGTACTTC. Amino acids: CASSEATYSGIYEQYF.

This clonotype was recorded at least ten times. The rearrangement uses TRBV6-5 and TRBJ2-1; no clear D gene. This CDR3 contains 16 residues. V dropped 3 bases and J dropped 3 bases, with 15 bases sitting between them. Germline V gene sequence: CDR1 MNHEY, CDR2 SVGAGI. CDR3 bases: TGTGCCAGCAGTTATCTCGGACCCAACCTCTACAATGAGCAGTTCTTC. It is translated as CASSYLGPNLYNEQFF.

A few counts support this clonotype. DNA of the CDR3: TGTGCCAGCAGTTTCTCCCCCCTCGAGAAAGAGACCCAGTACTTC. Translating gives CASSFSPLEKETQYF. This chain joins TRBV27 and TRBJ2-5; D is unresolved. The CDR3 spans 15 residues. Germline values: CDR1 MNHEY, CDR2 SMNVEV (reference sequence). V was clipped by 3 bases and J by 3 bases, with 14 bases between them.